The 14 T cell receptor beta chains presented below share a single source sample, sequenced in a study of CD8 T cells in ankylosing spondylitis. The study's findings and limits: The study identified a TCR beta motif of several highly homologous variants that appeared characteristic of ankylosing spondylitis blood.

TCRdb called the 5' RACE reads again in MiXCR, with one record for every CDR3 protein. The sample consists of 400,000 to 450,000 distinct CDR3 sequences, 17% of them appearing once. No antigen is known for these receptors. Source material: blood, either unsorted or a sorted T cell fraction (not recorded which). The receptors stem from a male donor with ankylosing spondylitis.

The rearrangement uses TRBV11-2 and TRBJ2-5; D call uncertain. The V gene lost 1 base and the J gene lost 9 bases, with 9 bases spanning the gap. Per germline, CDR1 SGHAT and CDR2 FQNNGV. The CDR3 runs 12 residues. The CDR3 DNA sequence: TGTGCCAGCAGCTTAGGGGGATGGGCCCAGTACTTC. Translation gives CASSLGGWAQYF.

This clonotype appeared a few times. The CDR3 is CASSVTGDTGELFF. The CDR3 bases are TGTGCCAGCAGTGTAACAGGAGACACCGGGGAGCTGTTTTTT. The chain recombines TRBV2 with TRBJ2-2, with D maybe TRBD1 (5 bases). This CDR3 has 14 residues. V was shortened by 4 bases and J by 3 bases, with 9 bases between the two germline ends. Per the germline V gene, CDR1 is SNHLY and CDR2 is FYNNEI. The full variable domain, with the rest looked up from reference TRBV2 and TRBJ2-2, is EPEVTQTPSHQVTQMGQEVILRCVPISNHLYFYWYRQILGQKVEFLVSFYNNEISEKSEIFDDQFSVERPDGSNFTLKIRSTKLEDSAMYFCASSVTGDTGELFFGEGSRLTVL.

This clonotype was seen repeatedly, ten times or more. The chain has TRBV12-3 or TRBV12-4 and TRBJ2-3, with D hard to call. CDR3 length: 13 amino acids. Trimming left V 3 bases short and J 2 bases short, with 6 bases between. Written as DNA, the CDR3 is TGTGCCAGCAGTTTCCGATTCACAGATACGCAGTATTTT. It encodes CASSFRFTDTQYF.

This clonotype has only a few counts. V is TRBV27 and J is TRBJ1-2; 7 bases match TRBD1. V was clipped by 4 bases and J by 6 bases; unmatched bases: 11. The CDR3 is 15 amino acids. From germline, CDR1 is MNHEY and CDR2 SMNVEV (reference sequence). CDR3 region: CASSSRQGNTHGYTF. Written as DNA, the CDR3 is TGTGCCAGCAGTTCCCGACAGGGAAACACCCATGGCTACACCTTC.

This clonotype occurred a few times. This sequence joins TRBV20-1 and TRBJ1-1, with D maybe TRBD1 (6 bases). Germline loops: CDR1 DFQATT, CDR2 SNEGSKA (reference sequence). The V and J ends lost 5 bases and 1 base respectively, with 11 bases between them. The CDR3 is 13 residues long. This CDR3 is CSARGTQNTEAFF. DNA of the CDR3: TGCAGTGCTCGCGGGACACAGAACACTGAAGCTTTCTTT.

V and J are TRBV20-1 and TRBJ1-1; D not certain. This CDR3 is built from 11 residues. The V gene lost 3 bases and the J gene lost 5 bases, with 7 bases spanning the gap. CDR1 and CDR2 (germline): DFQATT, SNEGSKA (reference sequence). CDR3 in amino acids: CSASWVTEAFF. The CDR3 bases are TGCAGTGCTAGTTGGGTTACTGAAGCTTTCTTT.

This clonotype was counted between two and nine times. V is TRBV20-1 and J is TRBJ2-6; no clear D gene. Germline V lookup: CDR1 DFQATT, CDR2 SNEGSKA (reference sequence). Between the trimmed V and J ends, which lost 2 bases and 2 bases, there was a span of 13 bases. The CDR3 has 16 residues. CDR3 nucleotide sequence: TGCAGTGCTAGAAGGGATAGCTTGGCTGGGGCCAACGTCCTGACTTTC. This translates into CSARRDSLAGANVLTF.

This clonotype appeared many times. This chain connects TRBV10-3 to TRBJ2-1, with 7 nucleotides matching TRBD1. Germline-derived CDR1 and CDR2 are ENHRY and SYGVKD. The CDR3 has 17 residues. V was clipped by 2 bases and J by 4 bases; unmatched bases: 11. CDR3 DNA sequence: TGTGCCATCAGTGAGAGCGGCAGACAGGGTTCGTACAATGAGCAGTTCTTC. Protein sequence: CAISESGRQGSYNEQFF.

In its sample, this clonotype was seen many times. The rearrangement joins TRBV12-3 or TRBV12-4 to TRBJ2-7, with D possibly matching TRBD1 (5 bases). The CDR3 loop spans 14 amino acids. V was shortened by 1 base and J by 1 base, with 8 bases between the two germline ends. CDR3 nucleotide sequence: TGTGCCAGCAGTTTAGGACAGTATTCCTACGAGCAGTACTTC. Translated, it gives CASSLGQYSYEQYF.

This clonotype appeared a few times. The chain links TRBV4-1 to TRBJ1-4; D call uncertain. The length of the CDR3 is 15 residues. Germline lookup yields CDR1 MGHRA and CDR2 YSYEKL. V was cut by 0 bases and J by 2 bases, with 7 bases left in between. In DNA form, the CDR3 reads TGCGCCAGCAGCCAAGAACGGAATACTAATGAAAAACTGTTTTTT. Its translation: CASSQERNTNEKLFF.

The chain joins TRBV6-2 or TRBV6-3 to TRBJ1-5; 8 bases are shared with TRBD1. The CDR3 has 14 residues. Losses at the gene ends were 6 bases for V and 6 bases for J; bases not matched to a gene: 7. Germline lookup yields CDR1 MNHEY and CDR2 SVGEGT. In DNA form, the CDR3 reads TGTGCCAGCAGGGAAGACAGGGGCGCTCAGCCCCAGCATTTT. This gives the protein CASREDRGAQPQHF.

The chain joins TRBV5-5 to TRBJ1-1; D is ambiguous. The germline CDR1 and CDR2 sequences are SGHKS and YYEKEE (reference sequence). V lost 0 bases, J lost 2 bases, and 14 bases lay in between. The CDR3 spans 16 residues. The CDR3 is CASSLAFRDLNTEAFF. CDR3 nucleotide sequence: TGTGCCAGCAGCTTGGCATTTCGGGATCTAAACACTGAAGCTTTCTTT.

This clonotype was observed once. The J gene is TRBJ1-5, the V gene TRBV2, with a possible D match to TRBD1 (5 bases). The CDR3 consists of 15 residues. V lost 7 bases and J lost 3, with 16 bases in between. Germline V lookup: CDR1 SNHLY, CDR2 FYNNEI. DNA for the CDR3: TGTGCCAGCAATCTCCGTGACAGAGACAATCAGCCCCAGCATTTT. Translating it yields CASNLRDRDNQPQHF.

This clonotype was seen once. The CDR3 reads CSARALGGGYEQYF. The CDR3 coding sequence is TGCAGTGCTAGAGCTCTGGGGGGGGGCTACGAGCAGTACTTC. The chain is built from TRBV20-1 and TRBJ2-7; 7 nucleotides line up with TRBD2. CDR1 and CDR2 (germline): DFQATT, SNEGSKA (reference sequence). V lost 1 base, J lost 3 bases, and 6 bases stayed unmatched. The CDR3 runs to 14 residues.